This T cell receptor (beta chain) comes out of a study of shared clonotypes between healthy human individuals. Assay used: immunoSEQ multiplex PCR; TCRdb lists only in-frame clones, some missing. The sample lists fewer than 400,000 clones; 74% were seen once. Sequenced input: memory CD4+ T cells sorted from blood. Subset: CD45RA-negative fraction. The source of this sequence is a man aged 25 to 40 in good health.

The CDR3 sequence: CASSRITGQGQPKLFF. The CDR3 region has the DNA TGTGCCAGCAGCCGGATAACAGGGCAGGGACAACCAAAACTGTTTTTT. The J gene is TRBJ1-4, the V gene TRBV5-6; D is perhaps TRBD1 (6 bases). Germline CDR1 SGHDT, CDR2 YYEEEE. The CDR3 consists of 16 residues. The germline V and J ends were trimmed by 4 bases and 10 bases, with 23 bases remaining between them. Complete variable domain (other parts from reference TRBV5-6 and TRBJ1-4): DAGVTQSPTHLIKTRGQQVTLRCSPKSGHDTVSWYQQALGQGPQFIFQYYEEEERQRGNFPDRFSGHQFPNYSSELNVNALLLGDSALYLCASSRITGQGQPKLFFGSGTQLSVL.